The 5 T cell receptor beta chains below come from one sample, sequenced in a study of preoperative IRX-2 immunotherapy in early breast cancer. TCRdb's copy holds only in-frame clones and misses some; the assay was immunoSEQ multiplex PCR. The repertoire consists of about 28,000 clones, with under 90% occurring once and the leading ten covering around 2.9%. Treatment here: preoperative locoregional IRX-2 cytokine immunotherapy. The specimen was taken from a patient treated with IRX-2 immunotherapy. These receptors all come from a human donor with breast cancer.

The chain combines TRBV7-6 with TRBJ2-2; 11 nucleotides agree with TRBD1. The CDR3 is made up of 15 amino acids. CDR1 and CDR2 from the germline V gene are SGHVS and FNYEAQ. With V trimmed by 7 bases and J by 9 bases, 10 bases remained unmatched. DNA of the CDR3: TGTGCCAGCACCCTCGGACAGGGGGCTTTTCGGGAGCTGTTTTTT. It translates to CASTLGQGAFRELFF.

V and J are TRBV28 and TRBJ2-1; a weak D match, TRBD2 (5 bases). V was shortened by 7 bases and J by 9 bases, with 22 bases between the two germline ends. This CDR3 contains 15 residues. The germline gives CDR1 MDHEN, CDR2 SYDVKM. The CDR3 DNA follows: TGTGCCAGCACCCCTAGGCTGGACTCCCGGAGTGAGCAGTTCTTC. As protein: CASTPRLDSRSEQFF.

J is TRBJ1-1 and V is TRBV6-8; 9 nucleotides align to TRBD1. Trimming removed 10 bases from V and 5 bases from J; junction bases left unmatched: 8. The CDR3 has 13 amino acids. Germline V CDR1 and CDR2: MNHGY, SAAAGT. The CDR3 loop is CATYRGLGTEAFF. CDR3 in DNA: TGTGCCACTTACAGGGGGCTTGGAACTGAAGCTTTCTTT.

The chain is built from TRBV5-1 and TRBJ2-1, with a tentative D call TRBD2 (5 bases). The germline V and J ends were trimmed by 6 bases and 9 bases, with 19 bases remaining between them. Looked up from germline, CDR1 is SGHRS and CDR2 is YFSETQ. The CDR3 loop spans 14 amino acids. CDR3 DNA: TGCGCCAGCACACGAGCTACCTCGGGAAGTGAGCAGTTCTTC. Residues: CASTRATSGSEQFF.

Relative to its sample, this clone is medium-sized. This chain uses TRBV11-3 with TRBJ2-1, with 9 nucleotides matching TRBD2. With V trimmed by 8 bases and J by 4 bases, 15 bases remained unmatched. CDR1 SGHNT and CDR2 YENEEA come from the germline V gene. The CDR3 has 17 residues. In DNA, the CDR3 is TGTGCCAGCCGGCTCCTGCCCACTAGCGGGTTTTACAATGAGCAGTTCTTC. Protein product: CASRLLPTSGFYNEQFF.